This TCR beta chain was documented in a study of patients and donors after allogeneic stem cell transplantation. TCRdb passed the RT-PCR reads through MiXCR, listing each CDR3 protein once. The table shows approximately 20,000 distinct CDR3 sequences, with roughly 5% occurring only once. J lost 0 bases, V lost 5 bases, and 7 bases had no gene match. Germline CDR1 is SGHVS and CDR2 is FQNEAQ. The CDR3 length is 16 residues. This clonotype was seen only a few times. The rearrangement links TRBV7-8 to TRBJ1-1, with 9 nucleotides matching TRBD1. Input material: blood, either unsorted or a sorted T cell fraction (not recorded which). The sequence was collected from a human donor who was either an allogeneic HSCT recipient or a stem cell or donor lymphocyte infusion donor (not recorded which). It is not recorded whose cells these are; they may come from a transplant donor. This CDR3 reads CASSPRTGEMNTEAFF. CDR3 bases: TGTGCCAGCAGCCCAAGGACAGGGGAAATGAACACTGAAGCTTTCTTT.